The next 9 T cell receptor beta chains were all read from a single sample in a study of blood T cell repertoires in COVID-19 (TCRdb year 2020). The library was produced with the immunoSEQ multiplex PCR assay. The source is immuneACCESS, and TCRdb retained only in-frame sequences with V and J called. Part of the clones is not carried over; for the studies checked, unresolved V genes explain less than half of this, and the remainder is unexplained. This sample holds about 340,000 clones; more than 75% were observed only once. The ten biggest clones cover roughly 3.5% of the sample. What was sequenced was peripheral blood. The receptors shown here come from a woman under 30 who had recovered from COVID-19.

This clone was observed a handful of times. J is TRBJ1-5 and V is TRBV24-1, with TRBD1 matching over 9 bases. Trimming cost V 3 bases and J 6 bases; bases outside gene matches: 8. This CDR3 spans 16 amino acids. Per the germline V gene, CDR1 is KGHDR and CDR2 is SFDVKD. CDR3 coding DNA: TGTGCCACCAGTGATACCGACAGGGGGGCGAGTCAGCCCCAGCATTTT. As protein: CATSDTDRGASQPQHF.

This CDR3 is CASSPLTSLPEQFF. The CDR3 region has the DNA TGCGCCAGCAGCCCTTTGACTAGCCTCCCTGAGCAGTTCTTC. The genes are TRBV5-1 and TRBJ2-1, with TRBD2 matching 7 bases. This CDR3 is built from 14 residues. J was trimmed by 9 bases and V by 4 bases; bases with no gene match: 10. Germline V gene lookup returns CDR1 SGHRS and CDR2 YFSETQ. Based on the CDR3 plus reference TRBV5-1 and TRBJ2-1, the full variable domain is KAGVTQTPRYLIKTRGQQVTLSCSPISGHRSVSWYQQTPGQGLQFLFEYFSETQRNKGNFPGRFSGRQFSNSRSEMNVSTLELGDSALYLCASSPLTSLPEQFFGPGTRLTVL.

This rearrangement joins TRBV11-3 to TRBJ1-4; a possible D gene is TRBD1 (6 bases). The CDR3 loop spans 13 amino acids. V was cut by 6 bases and J by 4 bases, with 9 bases left in between. Per germline, CDR1 SGHNT and CDR2 YENEEA. This CDR3 is CASRRGNNEKLFF. The DNA of the CDR3 is TGTGCCAGCAGGAGGGGGAATAATGAAAAACTGTTTTTT.

The chain recombines TRBV4-1 with TRBJ2-2, with a weak D call TRBD1 (7 bases). Germline CDR1 and CDR2: MGHRA and YSYEKL. The CDR3 consists of 17 residues. With 0 bases removed from V and 5 bases from J, the gap between germline ends came to 16 bases. DNA for the CDR3: TGCGCCAGCAGCCAAGATCTGGAGGGGGCCGGGACCGGGGAGCTGTTTTTT. This gives the protein CASSQDLEGAGTGELFF.

This chain joins TRBV7-8 and TRBJ1-1, with TRBD1 identical over 9 bases. This CDR3 has 17 amino acids. CDR1 and CDR2 (germline): SGHVS, FQNEAQ. V was pared by 4 bases and J by 0 bases, with 9 bases of the junction left unmatched. CDR3 DNA sequence: TGTGCCAGCAGCTCCAACCGGGACAGGGACATGAACACTGAAGCTTTCTTT. Translation: CASSSNRDRDMNTEAFF.

The genes are TRBV27 and TRBJ1-5; D not resolved. Germline CDR1 and CDR2: MNHEY and SMNVEV (reference sequence). This CDR3 has 14 amino acids. The V end was cut by 5 bases, the J end by 4 bases, with 12 bases between. In nucleotides, the CDR3 is TGTGCCAGCAGTCACGGAGGTGAAAATCAGCCCCAGCATTTT. Amino acids: CASSHGGENQPQHF.

The gene calls are TRBV24-1 and TRBJ2-2, with D uncertain. The CDR3 has 11 residues. Trimming removed 12 bases at V and 4 bases at J, with 8 bases between. Germline lookup yields CDR1 KGHDR and CDR2 SFDVKD. The CDR3 DNA is TGTGCCGCCGCCAGCACCGGGGAGCTGTTTTTT. It is translated as CAAASTGELFF.

The chain links TRBV6-2 or TRBV6-3 to TRBJ2-1; 11 bases are a match to TRBD2. The CDR3 length is 18 residues. Germline loops: CDR1 MNHEY, CDR2 SVGEGT. J lost 2 bases, V lost 3 bases, and 9 bases had no gene match. The CDR3 protein is CASSYELAGVLAYNEQFF. The CDR3 DNA sequence: TGTGCCAGCAGTTATGAACTAGCGGGAGTTCTAGCCTACAATGAGCAGTTCTTC.

In DNA form, the CDR3 reads TGCGCCAGCAGCTTGAAACGGTATAGCGGGACCTCGAGCACAGATACGCAGTATTTT. It encodes CASSLKRYSGTSSTDTQYF. The V and J genes are TRBV5-1 and TRBJ2-3; 8 bases are a match to TRBD2. This CDR3 has 19 amino acids. CDR1 is SGHRS and CDR2 is YFSETQ in the germline V gene. V dropped 1 base and J dropped 0; count of bases not matched to a gene: 13.